This paragraph covers one TCR beta chain sequence. These data belong to a study of blood T cell repertoires in COVID-19. Enrolled during active infection, Seattle patients were then followed longitudinally. V lost 5 bases to trimming and J lost 0 bases, with 14 bases between them. Germline V gene lookup returns CDR1 SGHTA and CDR2 FQGNSA. The CDR3 extends over 15 amino acids. Produced via immunoSEQ multiplex PCR; TCRdb's table is partial and in-frame only. The table has 100,000 to 150,000 clones, around 83% seen once. J is TRBJ2-7 and V is TRBV7-2; tentatively, D is TRBD1 (6 bases). Input material: peripheral blood. This TCR was sampled from a woman of 80 years or more with COVID-19, enrolled during active disease. CDR3 residues: CASSTGQSPSYEQYF. The CDR3 nucleotides are TGTGCCAGCAGCACAGGACAGAGTCCCTCCTACGAGCAGTACTTC.